The entry that follows covers one T cell receptor (beta chain) sequence. Its antigen is currently unknown. The CDR3 has 13 amino acids. The V gene's germline CDR1 is MNHEY and CDR2 SVGAGI. The draw for each donor consisted of a single 2.5 ml blood sample. The data originate from a study of monozygotic twins with inflammatory bowel disease. Regarding the study as a whole: The co-twins with IBD showed lower TCRbeta diversity (inverse Simpson) than their healthy siblings. With others, IBD patients shared fewer clonotypes than healthy twins did, especially with disease activity.

Addition of UMIs with a 6-nucleotide sample barcode was achieved by template switching. With the 5' RACE reads reprocessed, TCRdb shows one record per CDR3 protein and no DNA. The sample has fewer than 350,000 distinct CDR3 sequences. This TCR was sampled from a human donor with ulcerative colitis or Crohn's disease, or a healthy co-twin of an affected twin (not recorded which). The chain recombines TRBV6-5 with TRBJ1-1. The sample comprised blood. The CDR3 sequence: CASRLGMNTEAFF.